A single T cell receptor (beta chain) is shown here with its context. The data were obtained in a study of cytomegalovirus exposure and HLA in healthy donors. J gave up 3 bases and V 0 bases, and 3 bases lay outside the gene matches. Germline lookup yields CDR1 LGHNA and CDR2 YNFKEQ. The CDR3 is 18 residues long. In the PCR, 60 Vbeta and 13 Jbeta primers were used. Sequencing used immunoSEQ multiplex PCR; TCRdb keeps in-frame clones, though not all of them. The table has 250,000 to 350,000 clones, 86% seen once; the top ten hold 4%. The chain couples TRBV4-2 to TRBJ2-6, with 12 bases matching TRBD2. Sequenced material: PBMCs. The clonotype was recovered from a man aged 35 to 55 in good health and CMV-seropositive. The CDR3 protein is CASSQDPSGRGGANVLTF. CDR3 bases: TGTGCCAGCAGCCAAGATCCTAGCGGGAGGGGTGGGGCCAACGTCCTGACTTTC.